Here is one T cell receptor (beta chain) with its context. The sample originates from a study of blood T cell repertoires in COVID-19. The overall study: PBMCs, B-cell-depleted T cells, or T cells provided the cDNA or gDNA that made up the material.

As handled by the study authors: Reference gene primer amplification gave nucleated cell count estimates. Data came from immunoSEQ multiplex PCR; TCRdb stores just in-frame clones and leaves some out. The DNA was the basis for D and trimming; V, J and clone size are from that table. The table lists fewer than 150,000 clones, about four fifths of them singletons. Germline loops: CDR1 LNHNV, CDR2 YYDKDF (reference sequence). The CDR3 length is 13 residues. J gave up 6 bases and V 3 bases, and 2 bases lay outside the gene matches. The chain couples TRBV15 to TRBJ2-1, with 7 bases fitting TRBD2. Sequencing input: peripheral blood. The receptor was derived from a human donor in a cohort sampled during active COVID-19. The DNA of the CDR3 is TGTGCCACCAGCAGTACTAGCGCCAATGAGCAGTTCTTC. Translated: CATSSTSANEQFF.